This T cell receptor (beta chain) appears in the sequencing data of a study of Graves' ophthalmopathy and Graves' hyperthyroidism. Germline assignment: CDR1 SNHLY and CDR2 FYNNEI. V was cut by 5 bases and J by 2 bases, with 9 bases left in between. This CDR3 is 14 amino acids long. Transcripts of RNA were the source for amplifying TCR beta CDR3 regions. The authors performed first-round RT-PCR with HTBI primers and then a second-round multiplex PCR. One entry per CDR3 protein, called by TCRdb with MiXCR from the multiplex PCR reads. The sample shows around 590,000 distinct CDR3 sequences, approximately 35% of them seen only once.

The sample taken for sequencing was peripheral blood or thyroid tissue (not recorded which). The origin of this receptor is an adult man with Graves' hyperthyroidism. The rearrangement joins TRBV2 to TRBJ2-2; D unresolved. In DNA form, the CDR3 reads TGTGCCAGCAGTTTATTCATAAACACCGGGGAGCTGTTTTTT. Its translation is CASSLFINTGELFF. The full variable domain, with the rest looked up from reference TRBV2 and TRBJ2-2, is EPEVTQTPSHQVTQMGQEVILRCVPISNHLYFYWYRQILGQKVEFLVSFYNNEISEKSEIFDDQFSVERPDGSNFTLKIRSTKLEDSAMYFCASSLFINTGELFFGEGSRLTVL.